Listed below are T cell receptor beta chains from one sample, sequenced in a study of CD8 T cells in ankylosing spondylitis. TCRdb analysed the 5' RACE reads with MiXCR anew, one entry per CDR3 protein. Of 750,000 to 850,000 distinct CDR3 sequences in the sample, about 12% were seen once. The material sequenced was blood, either unsorted or a sorted T cell fraction (not recorded which). The receptors were sampled from a male donor with ankylosing spondylitis. The CDR3 runs from the conserved cysteine through the conserved F or W. Size tells how often a clone was seen (once, few, many) or the class of an expanded clone, and some rows leave it out.

v_call,clone_size,j_call,cdr3_aa
TRBV6-2/TRBV6-3,few,TRBJ1-4,CASSYRTGANEKLFF
TRBV19,many,TRBJ1-2,CASNYRDTRDYGYTF
TRBV20-1,many,TRBJ2-5,CSARSGSGVYQETQYF
TRBV5-1,-,TRBJ2-2,CASRGQDTGELFF
TRBV18,few,TRBJ2-1,CASSPYTSGSSEQFF
TRBV28,-,TRBJ1-2,CASSGDRPGGYTF
TRBV12-3/TRBV12-4,-,TRBJ2-5,CASRELAGETQYF
TRBV12-3/TRBV12-4,few,TRBJ2-7,CASSAITGIGEQYF
TRBV11-2,few,TRBJ2-1,CASSQLIRTGTYNEQFF
TRBV11-3,-,TRBJ2-1,CASSLSRPNPYNEQFF
TRBV10-1,few,TRBJ1-3,CASSGNLGPGNTIYF
TRBV7-9,-,TRBJ2-5,CASSSGLAGGTQYF
TRBV29-1,many,TRBJ1-4,CSARQGGSEKLFF
TRBV11-2,few,TRBJ1-1,CASSLGRSAGRLNTEAFF
TRBV4-2,-,TRBJ1-1,CASSQEKGTNTEAFF
TRBV6-2/TRBV6-3,-,TRBJ1-2,CDSSYSPEIYGYTF
TRBV20-1,many,TRBJ1-2,CSAPHTGGLYGYTF
TRBV29-1,-,TRBJ2-3,CSVELGLPDTQYF
TRBV29-1,many,TRBJ1-1,CSVEDFSGVNTEAFF
TRBV6-2/TRBV6-3,few,TRBJ1-2,CASSFKWNGYTF
TRBV11-1,many,TRBJ1-2,CASSLSPISFGPRQFYGYTF
TRBV20-1,few,TRBJ1-2,CSASDRGPGYGYTF
TRBV12-3/TRBV12-4,-,TRBJ2-1,CASARKGGSRTSYNEQFF
TRBV5-1,few,TRBJ2-1,CASASGVSYNEQFF
TRBV7-9,many,TRBJ1-1,CASSRPGRNTEAFF
TRBV7-9,-,TRBJ2-3,CASSLVAGITDTQYF